A single sample gave rise to the 5 T cell receptor beta chains below, sequenced in a study of regulatory T cells in long-lasting Graves disease. Described time point: newly diagnosed GD, antithyroid drugs for less than 3 months. Scientists built the TCR library using RNA that was extracted from PBMCs. The TCR beta library used iRepertoire HTBI primers with Arm-PCR amplification of CDR3. A single record per CDR3 protein comes from TCRdb applying MiXCR to the multiplex PCR reads. This sample has approximately 470,000 distinct CDR3 sequences, with 16% found just once. The same sample was also studied in work on T cells in Graves' hyperthyroidism and ophthalmopathy.

The sequencing here drew on peripheral blood mononuclear cells (PBMCs), taken at new diagnosis, from a patient treated with antithyroid drugs. All receptors come from a middle-aged man with Graves disease.

This clonotype was seen repeatedly, ten times or more. The CDR3 reads CASSYLPGQGSNQPQHF. The CDR3, as DNA: TGTGCCAGCAGTTATTTACCCGGCCAGGGCAGCAATCAGCCCCAGCATTTT. J is TRBJ1-5 and V is TRBV28; D is perhaps TRBD1 (5 bases). This CDR3 has 17 residues. Germline V CDR1 and CDR2: MDHEN, SYDVKM. Trimming removed 4 bases from V and 1 base from J, with 17 bases in between.

The rearrangement uses TRBV10-3 and TRBJ1-6; possibly TRBD1 for D (6 bases). Germline CDR1 and CDR2: ENHRY and SYGVKD. V lost 3 bases and J 7 bases, leaving 19 bases between the germline ends. The CDR3 runs to 17 residues. The CDR3 is CAISEGGFEISNSPLHF. DNA for the CDR3: TGTGCCATCAGTGAAGGGGGATTTGAAATAAGCAATTCACCCCTCCACTTT.

This clonotype was recorded many times. The rearrangement uses TRBV6-5 and TRBJ2-7, with D perhaps matching TRBD2 (6 bases). This CDR3 has 15 amino acids. V lost 2 bases, J lost 0 bases, and 11 bases lay in between. Germline V gene data show CDR1 as MNHEY and CDR2 as SVGAGI. DNA for the CDR3: TGTGCCAGCAGTTACATGGCGGGACGCTCCTACGAGCAGTACTTC. As protein: CASSYMAGRSYEQYF.

The table lists this clonotype with many counts. The chain employs TRBV12-3 or TRBV12-4 and TRBJ2-7, with D uncertain. Trimming took 3 bases from V and 2 from J, leaving 8 bases between them. This CDR3 has 13 amino acids. CDR3 residues: CASSLNIPYEQYF. The DNA of the CDR3 is TGTGCCAGCAGTTTGAACATACCCTACGAGCAGTACTTC.

This clonotype occurred a few times. V and J are TRBV5-1 and TRBJ2-6; the match to TRBD2 covers 11 bases. From germline, CDR1 is SGHRS and CDR2 YFSETQ. The junction had 2 bases not matched to a gene; V was cut back by 0 bases and J by 3 bases. This CDR3 is built from 17 residues. The CDR3 bases are TGCGCCAGCAGCTTGGAGCTAGCGGGAGGTGGGGCCAACGTCCTGACTTTC. Translated: CASSLELAGGGANVLTF.